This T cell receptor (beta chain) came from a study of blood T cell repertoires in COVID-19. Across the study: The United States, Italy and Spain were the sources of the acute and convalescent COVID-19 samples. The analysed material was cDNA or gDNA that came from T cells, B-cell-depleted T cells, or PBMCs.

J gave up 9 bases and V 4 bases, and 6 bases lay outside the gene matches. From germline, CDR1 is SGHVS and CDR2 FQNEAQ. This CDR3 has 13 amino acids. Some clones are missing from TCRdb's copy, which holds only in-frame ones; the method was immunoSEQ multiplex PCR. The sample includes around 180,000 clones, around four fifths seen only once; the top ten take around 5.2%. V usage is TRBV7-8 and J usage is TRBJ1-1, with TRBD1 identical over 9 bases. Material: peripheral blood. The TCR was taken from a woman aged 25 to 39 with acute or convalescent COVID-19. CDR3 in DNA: TGTGCCAGCAGCTACGGGACAGGGAAAAAAGCTTTCTTT. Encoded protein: CASSYGTGKKAFF.